The 28 T cell receptor beta chains reported below all come from one sample, sequenced in a study of T cells in Graves' hyperthyroidism and ophthalmopathy. TCR beta CDR3 regions were amplified from RNA transcripts. A set of HTBI primers served as the primers for a first-round RT-PCR of the TCR CDR3. In TCRdb, the multiplex PCR reads were re-called with MiXCR into one record per CDR3 protein. The sample yields 300,000 to 450,000 distinct CDR3 sequences, roughly 18% seen once. Sequenced sample: blood. These receptors were taken from a man between 18 and 35 years old with Graves' ophthalmopathy.

This clonotype was seen a few times. The chain carries TRBV20-1 and TRBJ2-4; D unclear. CDR1 DFQATT and CDR2 SNEGSKA come from the germline V gene (reference sequence). Trimming removed 7 bases at V and 4 bases at J, with 5 bases between. This CDR3 comprises 10 residues. The CDR3 reads CSVKKNIQYF. CDR3 coding DNA: TGCAGTGTCAAGAAAAACATTCAGTACTTC.

The sample holds many counts of this clonotype. The V and J genes are TRBV3-1 and TRBJ1-2; D is unclear. The CDR3 runs 14 residues. Germline V gene lookup returns CDR1 LGHDT and CDR2 YNNKEL (reference sequence). The V gene lost 0 bases and the J gene lost 4 bases, with 9 bases spanning the gap. The CDR3 DNA is TGTGCCAGCAGCCAAGATAACGGGTTCTATGGCTACACCTTC. It yields the protein CASSQDNGFYGYTF.

The V gene is TRBV24-1, the J gene TRBJ2-2; 7 bases map to TRBD1. Germline V gene lookup returns CDR1 KGHDR and CDR2 SFDVKD. The CDR3 extends over 17 amino acids. V lost 3 bases and J lost 7; bases outside the gene matches: 13. CDR3 bases: TGTGCCACCAGTGATCCCCACAGGGGAAATATAGGCGGGGAGCTGTTTTTT. The encoded protein is CATSDPHRGNIGGELFF.

This clonotype has at least ten counts. The chain has TRBV7-7 and TRBJ2-5; maybe TRBD1 (6 bases). Germline V gene sequence: CDR1 SSHAT, CDR2 FNYEAQ (reference sequence). V lost 6 bases and J 4 bases, leaving 18 bases between the germline ends. There are 15 residues in the CDR3. The CDR3 protein is CASSSSQGSGETQYF. CDR3 sequence (DNA): TGTGCCAGCAGTTCAAGTCAGGGGTCCGGAGAGACCCAGTACTTC.

This clonotype was picked up many times. The rearrangement uses TRBV7-7 and TRBJ2-5; TRBD2 might be the D (6 bases). This CDR3 region has 15 residues. Trimming pared 6 bases from V and 0 bases from J, leaving 14 bases between. In germline, CDR1 is SSHAT, CDR2 FNYEAQ (reference sequence). For the CDR3, the DNA is TGTGCCAGCAGTCGGGCAGCGGGTAACCAAGAGACCCAGTACTTC. This translates into CASSRAAGNQETQYF. The full variable domain, completed using reference TRBV7-7 and TRBJ2-5, is GAGVSQSPRYKVTKRGQDVTLRCDPISSHATLYWYQQALGQGPEFLTYFNYEAQPDKSGLPSDRFSAERPEGSISTLTIQRTEQRDSAMYRCASSRAAGNQETQYFGPGTRLLVL.

The sample holds many counts of this clonotype. The chain joins TRBV5-1 to TRBJ1-6; 7 bases agree with TRBD1. The CDR3 has 15 amino acids. In germline, CDR1 is SGHRS, CDR2 YFSETQ. V shed 4 bases and J 8 bases; nucleotides not matched to a gene: 9. CDR3 in DNA: TGCGCCAGCAGCCGACAGGGATCGATTGATTCACCCCTCCACTTT. Translated: CASSRQGSIDSPLHF.

The chain employs TRBV19 and TRBJ1-1; 7 bases match TRBD1. Looked up from germline, CDR1 is LNHDA and CDR2 is SQIVND (reference sequence). Losses at the gene ends were 5 bases for V and 5 bases for J; bases not matched to a gene: 8. The CDR3 sequence is 14 residues long. The CDR3 loop is CASSPRGGATEAFF. The CDR3 region has the DNA TGTGCCAGTAGTCCCCGAGGGGGCGCGACTGAAGCTTTCTTT.

This clonotype was counted many times. The chain is built from TRBV27 and TRBJ1-5; D gene unclear. The germline V gene encodes CDR1 MNHEY and CDR2 SMNVEV (reference sequence). V shed 5 bases and J shed 5 bases, with 13 bases lying between them. The CDR3 length is 14 residues. The CDR3 region is CASSIRGRDQPQHF. The CDR3 DNA reads as TGTGCCAGCAGTATAAGAGGACGGGATCAGCCCCAGCATTTT.

This clonotype was counted a few times. This chain connects TRBV7-7 to TRBJ2-1; TRBD2 agrees at 10 bases. With V trimmed by 1 base and J by 8 bases, 11 bases remained unmatched. The CDR3 covers 17 residues. The germline CDR1 and CDR2 sequences are SSHAT and FNYEAQ (reference sequence). The CDR3 region has the DNA TGTGCCAGCAGCTTAGAGCCGGGAAGCGGGGGGGCCCATGAGCAGTTCTTC. It codes for CASSLEPGSGGAHEQFF.

This clonotype was recorded at least ten times. The chain joins TRBV10-3 to TRBJ1-1; no clear D gene. The CDR3 has 12 residues. CDR1 and CDR2 from the germline V gene are ENHRY and SYGVKD. Trimming took 1 base from V and 8 from J, leaving 8 bases between them. CDR3 residues: CAISEWTEEAFF. Here the CDR3 DNA reads TGTGCCATCAGTGAGTGGACCGAAGAAGCTTTCTTT.

V usage is TRBV5-1 and J usage is TRBJ2-5; TRBD2 aligns across 10 bases. The trim removed 5 bases at V and 1 base at J, leaving 5 bases unmatched. CDR1 and CDR2 (germline): SGHRS, YFSETQ. This CDR3 region has 15 residues. The CDR3 spells CASRISGGLQETQYF. Written as DNA, the CDR3 is TGCGCCAGCAGAATTAGCGGGGGGCTCCAAGAGACCCAGTACTTC.

This clonotype occurred many times. This chain links TRBV5-1 with TRBJ2-7; D may be TRBD1 or TRBD2 (5 bases each). Trimming took 0 bases from V and 4 from J, leaving 14 bases between them. The CDR3 covers 15 residues. The germline CDR1 and CDR2 sequences are SGHRS and YFSETQ. CDR3 sequence reads: CASSLAGTVGYEQYF. CDR3 coding DNA: TGCGCCAGCAGCTTGGCCGGGACGGTGGGGTACGAGCAGTACTTC.

This clonotype was counted only a few times. This chain links TRBV9 with TRBJ1-2, with 8 bases identical to TRBD1. Germline trimming cut 2 bases from V and 0 bases from J; bases unmatched to any gene: 9. Germline values: CDR1 SGDLS, CDR2 YYNGEE. The CDR3 contains 17 residues. CDR3 sequence (DNA): TGTGCCAGCAGCGTCCTGAGGACAGGGAGGGCTAACTATGGCTACACCTTC. Translating it yields CASSVLRTGRANYGYTF.

The chain carries TRBV7-9 and TRBJ2-1; 11 positions match TRBD2. In germline, CDR1 is SEHNR, CDR2 FQNEAQ (reference sequence). The CDR3 length is 17 residues. V gave up 6 bases and J gave up 5 bases; unmatched junction bases: 12. This CDR3 reads CASSRDSSGGTHNEQFF. The CDR3 bases are TGTGCCAGCAGTCGGGACTCTAGCGGGGGGACCCACAATGAGCAGTTCTTC.

This clonotype was counted only a few times. The V call is TRBV29-1, the J call TRBJ2-3, with TRBD2 matching 13 bases. The CDR3 extends over 16 amino acids. The germline gives CDR1 SQVTM, CDR2 ANQGSEA. V dropped 3 bases and J dropped 2; count of bases not matched to a gene: 5. The CDR3 DNA is TGCAGCGTTGAGGGAACTAGCGGGGGGGACACAGATACGCAGTATTTT. Protein sequence: CSVEGTSGGDTDTQYF.

Many counts were recorded for this clonotype. This sequence joins TRBV6-5 and TRBJ1-6; tentatively, D is TRBD1 (6 bases). The V gene lost 2 bases and the J gene lost 5 bases, with 10 bases spanning the gap. Germline V CDR1 and CDR2: MNHEY, SVGAGI. This CDR3 contains 15 residues. CDR3 protein: CASSYDRRDNSPLHF. The CDR3, as DNA: TGTGCCAGCAGTTACGACAGGAGGGATAATTCACCCCTCCACTTT.

The chain uses TRBV12-3 or TRBV12-4 and TRBJ2-3; D ambiguous. The ends were cut back, 7 bases at V and 1 base at J, with 15 bases in the middle. The CDR3 sequence is 15 residues long. The chain's CDR3 is CASTPDSPRTDTQYF. The CDR3 region has the DNA TGTGCCAGCACCCCCGACTCTCCTCGCACAGATACGCAGTATTTT.

This clonotype was detected many times. J is TRBJ1-1 and V is TRBV9; D is undetermined. Between the trimmed V and J ends, which lost 1 base and 3 bases, there was a span of 7 bases. This CDR3 has 13 residues. Per the germline V gene, CDR1 is SGDLS and CDR2 is YYNGEE. The CDR3 spells CASSVFGDTEAFF. The CDR3 coding sequence is TGTGCCAGCAGCGTATTTGGGGACACTGAAGCTTTCTTT.

Ten or more counts support this clonotype. The V call is TRBV20-1, the J call TRBJ2-7, with 12 bases aligning to TRBD2. The CDR3 contains 16 residues. Germline-derived CDR1 and CDR2 are DFQATT and SNEGSKA (reference sequence). V gave up 4 bases and J gave up 3 bases; unmatched junction bases: 10. The CDR3 reads CSAKDRTSGDVYEQYF. CDR3 coding DNA: TGCAGTGCTAAGGACCGGACTAGCGGGGACGTCTACGAGCAGTACTTC.

This clonotype was counted many times. This chain uses TRBV5-5 with TRBJ2-5; 13 nucleotides match TRBD2. Germline V gene sequence: CDR1 SGHKS, CDR2 YYEKEE (reference sequence). Losses at the gene ends were 4 bases for V and 5 bases for J; bases not matched to a gene: 17. This CDR3 comprises 19 residues. The CDR3 is CASSPRGLAGSGHRETQYF. The CDR3 region has the DNA TGTGCCAGCAGCCCGAGGGGACTAGCGGGGTCCGGCCATCGGGAGACCCAGTACTTC. Based on the CDR3 plus reference TRBV5-5 and TRBJ2-5, the full variable domain is DAGVTQSPTHLIKTRGQQVTLRCSPISGHKSVSWYQQVLGQGPQFIFQYYEKEERGRGNFPDRFSARQFPNYSSELNVNALLLGDSALYLCASSPRGLAGSGHRETQYFGPGTRLLVL.

The sample holds many counts of this clonotype. This chain uses TRBV7-9 with TRBJ2-3, with D perhaps matching TRBD1 or TRBD2 (6 bases each). Per germline, CDR1 SEHNR and CDR2 FQNEAQ (reference sequence). Trimming pared 2 bases from V and 2 bases from J, leaving 8 bases between. The CDR3 consists of 14 residues. CDR3 in DNA: TGTGCCAGCAGCTTATCGGGGGCCACAGATACGCAGTATTTT. It encodes CASSLSGATDTQYF.

The V call is TRBV20-1, the J call TRBJ1-1, with 7 positions matching TRBD1. Germline lookup yields CDR1 DFQATT and CDR2 SNEGSKA (reference sequence). Losses at the gene ends were 1 base for V and 1 base for J; bases not matched to a gene: 12. CDR3 length: 17 amino acids. The CDR3 loop reads CSARASAGGERNTEAFF. The CDR3 DNA reads TGCAGTGCTAGAGCCTCAGCAGGGGGGGAAAGGAACACTGAAGCTTTCTTT.

This clonotype was detected only a few times. This chain links TRBV4-1 with TRBJ2-7; D remains ambiguous. The length of the CDR3 is 15 residues. Trimming pared 0 bases from V and 0 bases from J, leaving 9 bases between. Germline V CDR1 and CDR2: MGHRA, YSYEKL. Here the CDR3 reads CASSQERANSYEQYF. CDR3 nucleotide sequence: TGCGCCAGCAGCCAAGAAAGGGCTAACTCCTACGAGCAGTACTTC.

The genes are TRBV2 and TRBJ2-7; a possible D gene is TRBD2 (7 bases). Germline assignment: CDR1 SNHLY and CDR2 FYNNEI. V was cut by 6 bases and J by 0 bases, with 15 bases left in between. This CDR3 is 15 amino acids long. The CDR3 nucleotides read TGTGCCAGCAGCGAACGGGGGGCCAGCTCCTACGAGCAGTACTTC. It yields the protein CASSERGASSYEQYF.

This clonotype was counted only a few times. V gene TRBV10-3 combines with J gene TRBJ2-7; the match to TRBD2 covers 12 bases. The length of the CDR3 is 16 residues. Germline V lookup: CDR1 ENHRY, CDR2 SYGVKD. The V and J ends lost 4 bases and 0 bases, in that order; junction bases with no gene match: 4. This CDR3 reads CAISVGLAGTSYEQYF. The DNA of the CDR3 is TGTGCCATCAGTGTAGGACTAGCGGGGACCTCCTACGAGCAGTACTTC.

Ten or more counts support this clonotype. The chain joins TRBV12-3 or TRBV12-4 to TRBJ1-4; perhaps TRBD1 as D (5 bases). V was clipped by 6 bases and J by 8 bases, with 16 bases between them. The CDR3 runs 14 residues. The DNA for the CDR3 is TGTGCCAGCAGCCTACTCCGGCGGGGGGAAAAACTGTTTTTT. It is translated as CASSLLRRGEKLFF.

This clonotype was recorded at least ten times. V and J are TRBV20-1 and TRBJ1-2, with 9 bases that match TRBD1. There are 12 residues in the CDR3. J lost 8 bases, V lost 4 bases, and 5 bases had no gene match. Germline CDR1 reads DFQATT; CDR2 reads SNEGSKA (reference sequence). CDR3 bases: TGCAGTGCTACCGGGACAGGGCTGGGCTACACCTTC. This gives the protein CSATGTGLGYTF.

The table lists this clonotype with a few counts. Germline is not matched at one junction end, which may reflect a read error. V is TRBV7-3 and J is TRBJ2-1, with 15 nucleotides matching TRBD2. There are 19 residues in the CDR3. Germline V gives CDR1 SGHTA, CDR2 FQGTGA. CDR3 nucleotide sequence: TGTGCCAGCAGTTCTATCGGACTAGCGGGGGGGTTCGGCTACAATGAGCGGTTCTTC. Residues: CASSSIGLAGGFGYNERFF. Supplemented by reference TRBV7-3 and TRBJ2-1, the full variable domain reads GAGVSQTPSNKVTEKGKYVELRCDPISGHTALYWYRQSLGQGPEFLIYFQGTGAADDSGLPNDRFFAVRPEGSVSTLKIQRTERGDSAVYLCASSSIGLAGGFGYNERFFGPGTRLTVL.